A selection of T cell receptor beta chains follows, all from one sample in a study of Graves' ophthalmopathy and Graves' hyperthyroidism. TCRdb called the multiplex PCR reads again in MiXCR, with one record for every CDR3 protein. The sample yields about 170,000 distinct CDR3 sequences, roughly 37% seen once. What was sequenced was peripheral blood. These receptors were obtained from a woman between 35 and 50 years old with Graves' ophthalmopathy. CDR3s include the opening cysteine and the closing phenylalanine or tryptophan. A D gene is named only where the DNA matches it firmly. Clone size is stated in some rows and not others, as once, few, many or a class when expanded.

D gene	V gene	J gene	clone size	CDR3 DNA	CDR3 protein
NA	TRBV28	TRBJ1-1	many	TGTGCCAGCAGCCACTTCGGGATTGAAGCTTTCTTT	CASSHFGIEAFF
NA	TRBV12-3/TRBV12-4	TRBJ1-1	NA	TGTGCCAGCAGTTACAAACAGCGGGCTGAAGCTTTCTTT	CASSYKQRAEAFF
NA	TRBV7-3	TRBJ2-7	many	TGTGCCAGCAGCTTAATAGGGGGGTACGAGCAGTACTTC	CASSLIGGYEQYF
TRBD1	TRBV28	TRBJ1-2	NA	TGTGCCAGCAGTTTATTAGAGGACAGGGGATTCGGTACCTTC	CASSLLEDRGFGTF
TRBD2	TRBV20-1	TRBJ2-2	many	TGCAGTGCTAGGATCCTAGCGGGAACAGTCGGGGAGCTGTTTTTT	CSARILAGTVGELFF
NA	TRBV6-1	TRBJ1-2	NA	TGTGCCAGCAGCCCAGTAAGGGGGTCTCGTGGCTACACCTTC	CASSPVRGSRGYTF
NA	TRBV7-2	TRBJ2-7	many	TGTGCCAGCAGCTTAAGTACAGTTCTCGGCGAGCAGTACTTC	CASSLSTVLGEQYF
NA	TRBV28	TRBJ1-2	many	TGTGCCAGCCGAACACCACAAGCTAACTATGGCTACACCTTC	CASRTPQANYGYTF
NA	TRBV6-2/TRBV6-3	TRBJ1-1	many	TGTGCCAGCACCTTCCGGGGGCTGAACACTGAAGCTTTCTTT	CASTFRGLNTEAFF
NA	TRBV7-2	TRBJ2-7	NA	TGTGCCAGCAGCTTAGATCTGGTAGGGCAGTACTTC	CASSLDLVGQYF
NA	TRBV7-6	TRBJ2-7	many	TGTGCCAGCCGACTAACACCGGACTCCTCCTACGAGCAGTACTTC	CASRLTPDSSYEQYF
NA	TRBV6-1	TRBJ2-5	NA	TGTGCCAGCAGTGAATTCCCGGGCCTAGAGACCCAGTACTTC	CASSEFPGLETQYF
NA	TRBV7-9	TRBJ1-1	many	TGTGCCAGCAGCGCCCCGACTGAAGCTTTCTTT	CASSAPTEAFF
TRBD1	TRBV7-2	TRBJ2-5	once	TGTGCCAGCAAACACAGGGGGTCGGAGACCCAGTACTTC	CASKHRGSETQYF
TRBD1	TRBV7-8	TRBJ1-1	many	TGTGCCAGCAGCAGGGACAGGGTGGGCACTGAAGCTTTCTTT	CASSRDRVGTEAFF
TRBD1	TRBV28	TRBJ2-7	NA	TGTGCCAGCAGTTGGGACAGATTATACGAGCAGTACTTC	CASSWDRLYEQYF
NA	TRBV5-1	TRBJ2-5	many	TGCGCCAGCAGCTTGCGCAGGACGGGGACCCAGTACTTC	CASSLRRTGTQYF
TRBD1	TRBV27	TRBJ2-5	few	TGTGCCAGCAGAGCCCGGGACAGGAGGAAAGAGACCCAGTACTTC	CASRARDRRKETQYF
NA	TRBV6-1	TRBJ2-2	NA	TGTGCCAGCAGCCAGCAGGGTGGGACCGGGGAGCTGTTTTTT	CASSQQGGTGELFF
NA	TRBV20-1	TRBJ1-1	NA	TGCAGTTCGCGGTGGAACACTGAAGCTTTCTTT	CSSRWNTEAFF
NA	TRBV15	TRBJ2-7	many	TGTGCCACCAGCAGAGATGCCGCAAAGCAGTACTTC	CATSRDAAKQYF
NA	TRBV6-2/TRBV6-3	TRBJ1-1	many	TGTGCCAGCAGTGCGACCGACATGAACACTGAAGCTTTCTTT	CASSATDMNTEAFF
NA	TRBV11-2	TRBJ2-2	many	TGTGCCAGCAGCCCACCCTCGGGGGGCAGGGGAGTAAGGGAGCTGTTTTTT	CASSPPSGGRGVRELFF
NA	TRBV9	TRBJ2-2	NA	TGTGCCAGCAGCGTTATTAGCGGCACCGGGGAGCTGTTTTTT	CASSVISGTGELFF
TRBD1	TRBV12-3/TRBV12-4	TRBJ1-2	many	TGTGCCAGCAGTTTTCGGGGGACAGGGGAAGGCTACACCTTC	CASSFRGTGEGYTF
NA	TRBV6-5	TRBJ2-7	NA	TGTGCCAGCAGTTATGGGGCCGGCTACGAGCAGTACTTC	CASSYGAGYEQYF
NA	TRBV28	TRBJ1-1	NA	TGTGCCAGCAGTCGACCCGCAGTTTCAGCTTTCTTT	CASSRPAVSAFF
NA	TRBV11-2	TRBJ2-7	NA	TGTGCCAGCAGCCCAAGATCCCCCGAGGGCCGCTACGAGCAGTACTTC	CASSPRSPEGRYEQYF
TRBD1	TRBV28	TRBJ2-5	NA	TGTGCCAGCAGTTCGTACCTCCGGACAGGGGGCGTCGTAGAGACCCAGTACTTC	CASSSYLRTGGVVETQYF
NA	TRBV10-1	TRBJ2-5	NA	TGCGCCAGCAGTGAGACAGGGAGACAAGAGACCCAGTACTTC	CASSETGRQETQYF
NA	TRBV20-1	TRBJ1-5	NA	TGCAGTGCCTGGGACAGCAATCAGCCCCAGCATTTT	CSAWDSNQPQHF
NA	TRBV11-2	TRBJ2-7	many	TGTGCCAGCAGCTCGGCTTGGACAGCCTACGAGCAGTACTTC	CASSSAWTAYEQYF
TRBD2	TRBV20-1	TRBJ2-2	NA	TGCAGTGCTAGAGACGGGGGTAGCGGGGAGGTCGGGGAGCTGTTTTTT	CSARDGGSGEVGELFF
NA	TRBV7-2	TRBJ1-1	NA	TGTGCCAGCTTTTTAACAGTGAACACTGAAGCTTTCTTT	CASFLTVNTEAFF
TRBD2	TRBV7-8	TRBJ2-2	NA	TGTGCCAGCAGCTTAGCAGGGAGGGGGAACACCGGGGAGCTGTTTTTT	CASSLAGRGNTGELFF
NA	TRBV6-1	TRBJ2-7	many	TGTGCCAGCAGTGAAGTGGCAGGGCCCTCCTACGAGCAGTACTTC	CASSEVAGPSYEQYF
NA	TRBV6-1	TRBJ2-4	NA	TGTGCCAGCACCCCTGGACGGGCGGGGAACATTCAGTACTTC	CASTPGRAGNIQYF
NA	TRBV27	TRBJ2-5	NA	TGTGCCAGCAGTTTATTAGTGGGAGAGACCCAGTACTTC	CASSLLVGETQYF
NA	TRBV12-3/TRBV12-4	TRBJ2-5	many	TGTGCCAGCAGTTTAGGGGAGACCCAGTACTTC	CASSLGETQYF
NA	TRBV4-1	TRBJ2-5	NA	TGCGCCAGCAGCCAAGTGGCGAGTGGGCAAGAGACCCAGTACTTC	CASSQVASGQETQYF
TRBD2	TRBV6-2/TRBV6-3	TRBJ2-7	many	TGTGCCAGCAGTTACCCTACAGCGGGAACTCGGCTTACCTACGAGCAGTACTTC	CASSYPTAGTRLTYEQYF
NA	TRBV30	TRBJ1-1	many	TGTGCCTGGAGTAGGGGGGTACGAACTCTGACTGAAGCTTTCTTT	CAWSRGVRTLTEAFF
NA	TRBV20-1	TRBJ1-1	many	TGCAGTGCTAGAGGGGTTGAGAACACTGAAGCTTTCTTT	CSARGVENTEAFF
NA	TRBV6-1	TRBJ1-5	many	TGTGCCAGCAGTGACCTTAAGAGGAACCCTCAGCCCCAGCATTTT	CASSDLKRNPQPQHF
TRBD2	TRBV20-1	TRBJ2-5	many	TGCAGTGCTCCGGGACTAGCGGGAGACCCCCAAGAGACCCAGTACTTC	CSAPGLAGDPQETQYF
NA	TRBV11-3	TRBJ2-5	many	TGTGCCAGCAGCTTAGGAGAGGGCTTCCAAGAGACCCAGTACTTC	CASSLGEGFQETQYF
NA	TRBV12-3/TRBV12-4	TRBJ2-7	many	TGTGCCAGCAGGGGCAGGGGTTACGAGCAGTACTTC	CASRGRGYEQYF
NA	TRBV6-2/TRBV6-3	TRBJ2-7	many	TGTGCCAGCAGTAAGGACTTGCCCTACGAGCAGTACTTC	CASSKDLPYEQYF
TRBD1	TRBV6-5	TRBJ1-2	many	TGTGCCAGCACGGGTGGGACAGGGTTAGGCTACACCTTC	CASTGGTGLGYTF
TRBD1	TRBV30	TRBJ1-6	NA	TGTGCCTGGAGCGAAGGACAGGGGCATAATTCACCCCTCCACTTT	CAWSEGQGHNSPLHF
TRBD2	TRBV12-3/TRBV12-4	TRBJ2-7	NA	TGTGCCAGCAGTTTACTAGCGGGTACCTACGAGCAGTACTTC	CASSLLAGTYEQYF
NA	TRBV28	TRBJ1-1	NA	TGTGCCAGCAGACCACCGGGGGTTTCGGCTTTCTTT	CASRPPGVSAFF
NA	TRBV7-2	TRBJ1-3	many	TGTGCCAGCAGCTTAGTGGCCGGGGGTGGAAACACCATATATTTT	CASSLVAGGGNTIYF
NA	TRBV6-2/TRBV6-3	TRBJ2-2	NA	TGTGCCAGCAGTTATAGACAGGTCTCGAACACCGGGGAGCTGTTTTTT	CASSYRQVSNTGELFF
NA	TRBV19	TRBJ2-2	many	TGTGCCAGTAGTATGGTCCCGCGTGGGGAGCTGTTTTTT	CASSMVPRGELFF
TRBD1	TRBV7-2	TRBJ1-3	few	TGTGCCAGCAGCTTAAGGGACAGCTCTGGAAACACCATATATTTT	CASSLRDSSGNTIYF
TRBD2	TRBV6-5	TRBJ2-5	NA	TGTGCCAGCAGTTACTCGGGGCGGGAGTTAGAGACCCAGTACTTC	CASSYSGRELETQYF
TRBD1	TRBV6-1	TRBJ2-7	NA	TGTGCCAGCAGTCATGGACAGGCCTACGAGCAGTACTTC	CASSHGQAYEQYF
NA	TRBV6-1	TRBJ2-2	once	TGTGCCAGCAGACGCGCACGAATTAACACCGGGGAGCTGTTTTTT	CASRRARINTGELFF
NA	TRBV29-1	TRBJ1-1	once	TGCAGCGTTGAACGGAAACTGGATACTGAAGCTTTCTTT	CSVERKLDTEAFF